This TCR beta chain was documented in a study of T cells in Graves' hyperthyroidism and ophthalmopathy. Whole-study findings and limits: Among thyroid clonotypes expanded above 0.001, most also appeared in blood. Ophthalmopathy and stable hyperthyroidism were told apart by a 13 V-J model.

Amplified TCR beta CDR3 regions derived from RNA transcripts. With the HTBI primer set, the TCR CDR3 went through a first round of RT-PCR. In TCRdb, the multiplex PCR reads were re-called with MiXCR into one record per CDR3 protein. The sample records 500,000 to 600,000 distinct CDR3 sequences, approximately 48% being singletons. There are 14 residues in the CDR3. The J segment lost 0 bases and the V segment lost 5 bases, leaving 4 bases of the junction unmatched. The germline CDR1 and CDR2 sequences are LNHDA and SQIVND (reference sequence). This clonotype occurred many times. Antigen: not known. Uncontrolled infections, other autoimmune diseases, pregnancy or lactation led to exclusion of patients. Each diagnosis drew on symptoms, thyroxine, TRAb, thyroid ultrasound and orbital computed tomography findings.

The sequence was collected from an adult woman with Graves' disease, either hyperthyroidism or ophthalmopathy (not recorded which). This chain links TRBV19 with TRBJ2-7; 7 nucleotides align to TRBD2. Source material: peripheral blood or thyroid tissue (not recorded which). In DNA, the CDR3 is TGTGCCAGTAGTGCCGGCGGGAGCTCCTACGAGCAGTACTTC. Protein product: CASSAGGSSYEQYF. Filled out from reference TRBV19 and TRBJ2-7, the complete variable domain reads DGGITQSPKYLFRKEGQNVTLSCEQNLNHDAMYWYRQDPGQGLRLIYYSQIVNDFQKGDIAEGYSVSREKKESFPLTVTSAQKNPTAFYLCASSAGGSSYEQYFGPGTRLTVT.